Below, 30 T cell receptor beta chains from the same sample are listed, as sequenced in a study of T cell responses to AZD1222 COVID-19 vaccine. Clones were sequenced by immunoSEQ multiplex PCR, and TCRdb holds only the in-frame ones, with some missing. The table lists roughly 99,000 clones, 70% to 90% of them singletons. The sample in question was peripheral blood, obtained 28 days after the second AZD1222 dose. These receptors were obtained from an adult who received the AZD1222 COVID-19 vaccine.

This sequence joins TRBV7-2 and TRBJ1-1, with 7 bases that match TRBD1. The CDR3 contains 14 residues. The J segment lost 3 bases and the V segment lost 6 bases, leaving 7 bases of the junction unmatched. The V gene's germline CDR1 is SGHTA and CDR2 FQGNSA. The CDR3 is CASRGGTAYTEAFF. CDR3 nucleotides: TGTGCCAGCAGAGGTGGGACAGCATACACTGAAGCTTTCTTT.

The V gene is TRBV7-8, the J gene TRBJ2-5; 12 bases agree with TRBD2. The germline CDR1 and CDR2 sequences are SGHVS and FQNEAQ. The CDR3 has 17 residues. After removal of 4 bases from V and 4 bases from J, the junction contained 10 bases not matched to a gene. CDR3 sequence (DNA): TGTGCCAGCAGCTCCCGACTAGCGGGGGCCCTGGCAGAGACCCAGTACTTC. Translating it yields CASSSRLAGALAETQYF.

The chain combines TRBV19 with TRBJ2-1; D ambiguous. CDR3 length: 17 residues. Germline V gene lookup returns CDR1 LNHDA and CDR2 SQIVND (reference sequence). Trimming pared 4 bases from V and 0 bases from J, leaving 16 bases between. CDR3 region: CASSTPGHRSSYNEQFF. The CDR3 bases are TGTGCCAGTAGTACCCCGGGCCACCGGAGCTCCTACAATGAGCAGTTCTTC. The full variable domain, with the rest looked up from reference TRBV19 and TRBJ2-1, is DGGITQSPKYLFRKEGQNVTLSCEQNLNHDAMYWYRQDPGQGLRLIYYSQIVNDFQKGDIAEGYSVSREKKESFPLTVTSAQKNPTAFYLCASSTPGHRSSYNEQFFGPGTRLTVL.

V gene TRBV9 combines with J gene TRBJ1-2, with D tentatively TRBD1 (5 bases). The CDR3 has 13 residues. Germline V gene data show CDR1 as SGDLS and CDR2 as YYNGEE. V was trimmed by 0 bases and J by 7 bases, leaving 10 bases between them. CDR3 protein: CASSVERGSGYTF. In DNA form, the CDR3 reads TGTGCCAGCAGCGTAGAGCGGGGGTCTGGCTACACCTTC.

The V and J genes are TRBV2 and TRBJ2-5; D gene ambiguous. The CDR3 is made up of 16 amino acids. Per the germline V gene, CDR1 is SNHLY and CDR2 is FYNNEI. Trimming shortened V by 5 bases and J by 5 bases, and 21 bases separated the two germline ends. The CDR3 region has the DNA TGTGCCAGCAGTCTCTGGTCAGTCGGATTAATGGAGACCCAGTACTTC. Protein sequence: CASSLWSVGLMETQYF.

The rearrangement uses TRBV5-4 and TRBJ2-7, with 7 nucleotides matching TRBD2. Germline V lookup: CDR1 SGHNT, CDR2 YYREEE (reference sequence). Trimming at V came to 3 bases and at J to 5 bases, leaving 14 bases not matched to a gene. The CDR3 contains 16 residues. The CDR3 DNA reads as TGTGCCAGCAGCTCCAGAGGACTAGGGGCCGCGAACGAGCAGTACTTC. Protein sequence: CASSSRGLGAANEQYF.

This clone was seen a single time. This sequence joins TRBV4-1 and TRBJ2-2, with D possibly being TRBD1 or TRBD2 (6 bases each). The V and J ends lost 4 bases and 2 bases respectively, with 11 bases between them. This CDR3 spans 15 amino acids. Germline values: CDR1 MGHRA, CDR2 YSYEKL. This CDR3 is CASSPGGLNTGELFF. Here the CDR3 DNA reads TGCGCCAGCAGCCCTGGGGGGCTTAACACCGGGGAGCTGTTTTTT.

The V gene is TRBV7-9, the J gene TRBJ2-7; D not resolved. CDR1 is SEHNR and CDR2 is FQNEAQ in the germline V gene (reference sequence). The CDR3 totals 13 residues. Trimming pared 3 bases from V and 2 bases from J, leaving 8 bases between. In DNA, the CDR3 is TGTGCCAGCAGCTTCCCGCAGACCTACGAGCAGTACTTC. It encodes CASSFPQTYEQYF.

This rearrangement joins TRBV13 to TRBJ1-1; TRBD1 aligns across 7 bases. CDR1 is PRHDT and CDR2 is FYEKMQ in the germline V gene (reference sequence). The V gene end was trimmed by 6 bases and the J gene end by 1 base; junction bases not matched to a gene: 8. The length of the CDR3 is 15 residues. The CDR3 nucleotides read TGTGCCAGCAGTTCATACGACAGGGAGAACACTGAAGCTTTCTTT. Translated: CASSSYDRENTEAFF.

In DNA form, the CDR3 reads TGTGCCAGCAGCCCGGGTCAGGGACAGTTGAGCTCCTATAATTCACCCCTCCACTTT. As protein: CASSPGQGQLSSYNSPLHF. The rearrangement uses TRBV3-1 (or the pseudogene TRBV3-2) and TRBJ1-6; 7 bases agree with TRBD1. J was trimmed by 0 bases and V by 4 bases; bases with no gene match: 12. The CDR3 totals 19 residues. Germline CDR1 is LGHDT and CDR2 is YNNKEL (reference sequence).

The chain links TRBV29-1 to TRBJ1-3, with D unclear. This CDR3 comprises 14 residues. The V end was cut by 3 bases, the J end by 3 bases, with 12 bases between. Per the germline V gene, CDR1 is SQVTM and CDR2 is ANQGSEA. CDR3: CSVESGVDGNTIYF. CDR3 nucleotides: TGCAGCGTTGAGAGCGGTGTTGATGGAAACACCATATATTTT. The entire variable domain, with the rest obtained from reference TRBV29-1 and TRBJ1-3, is as follows: SAVISQKPSRDICQRGTSLTIQCQVDSQVTMMFWYRQQPGQSLTLIATANQGSEATYESGFVIDKFPISRPNLTFSTLTVSNMSPEDSSIYLCSVESGVDGNTIYFGEGSWLTVV.

The chain is built from TRBV28 and TRBJ1-2; D ambiguous. The germline V and J ends were trimmed by 5 bases and 4 bases, with 17 bases remaining between them. From germline, CDR1 is MDHEN and CDR2 SYDVKM. This CDR3 contains 15 residues. Here the CDR3 reads CASSLPRSISYGYTF. The CDR3 DNA reads TGTGCCAGCAGTCTTCCCCGCAGTATTAGCTATGGCTACACCTTC.

This rearrangement joins TRBV7-3 to TRBJ2-1, with a tentative D call TRBD1 (5 bases). The CDR3 spans 13 residues. Trimming removed 5 bases from V and 5 bases from J, with 10 bases in between. Germline V gene sequence: CDR1 SGHTA, CDR2 FQGTGA. This CDR3 reads CASSLDSDNEQFF. The CDR3 DNA is TGTGCCAGCAGCCTAGACAGTGACAATGAGCAGTTCTTC.

V is TRBV13 and J is TRBJ2-7; 9 nucleotides line up with TRBD1. Germline V gene sequence: CDR1 PRHDT, CDR2 FYEKMQ (reference sequence). The CDR3 covers 15 residues. J gave up 3 bases and V 7 bases, and 10 bases lay outside the gene matches. The CDR3 DNA is TGTGCCAGCACCGAATCGGGACAGGGCCACTACGAGCAGTACTTC. Protein: CASTESGQGHYEQYF.

This sequence joins TRBV6-5 and TRBJ2-7; 10 bases agree with TRBD1. J lost 4 bases, V lost 6 bases, and 9 bases had no gene match. CDR1 is MNHEY and CDR2 is SVGAGI in the germline V gene. The CDR3 has 15 amino acids. DNA for the CDR3: TGTGCCAGCAGATCACCCGGACAGGGGGATTACGAGCAGTACTTC. It is translated as CASRSPGQGDYEQYF.

V is TRBV15 and J is TRBJ2-7; D is unclear. This CDR3 comprises 12 residues. Germline CDR1 LNHNV, CDR2 YYDKDF (reference sequence). The germline V and J ends were trimmed by 0 bases and 3 bases, with 3 bases remaining between them. The CDR3 sequence is CATSRDFYEQYF. Written as DNA, the CDR3 is TGTGCCACCAGCAGAGATTTCTACGAGCAGTACTTC.

V and J are TRBV6-7 and TRBJ1-5; 9 bases are a match to TRBD1. TRBV6-7 is annotated as an ORF whose role is uncertain. There are 16 residues in the CDR3. J gave up 1 base and V 5 bases, and 6 bases lay outside the gene matches. This CDR3 is CASSEQGAQSNQPQHF. DNA for the CDR3: TGTGCCAGCAGTGAACAGGGGGCGCAGAGCAATCAGCCCCAGCATTTT.

The chain recombines TRBV27 with TRBJ2-5; 7 positions agree with TRBD2. The germline V gene has CDR1 MNHEY and CDR2 SMNVEV (reference sequence). The CDR3 spans 12 residues. CDR3 nucleotide sequence: TGTGCGGCGGGGAGGGAGCAAGAGACCCAGTACTTC. It is translated as CAAGREQETQYF.

This clone was seen only once. This chain joins TRBV19 and TRBJ1-3, with D possibly being TRBD1 (5 bases). Trimming cost V 4 bases and J 8 bases, with 6 bases left between them. The germline V gene encodes CDR1 LNHDA and CDR2 SQIVND (reference sequence). The CDR3 sequence is 11 residues long. CDR3: CASSKGHTIYF. DNA of the CDR3: TGTGCCAGTAGTAAGGGGCACACCATATATTTT.

The chain carries TRBV11-1 and TRBJ2-3; D gene uncertain. Trimming stripped 0 bases from V and 2 bases from J, with 6 bases between. Germline loops: CDR1 SGHAT, CDR2 FQDESV (reference sequence). The CDR3 loop spans 14 amino acids. CDR3 sequence (DNA): TGTGCCAGCAGCTTAGCGTCTTACACAGATACGCAGTATTTT. This sequence encodes CASSLASYTDTQYF.

The gene calls are TRBV27 and TRBJ2-1; the D gene is possibly TRBD1 (6 bases). CDR1 is MNHEY and CDR2 is SMNVEV in the germline V gene (reference sequence). CDR3 size: 14 residues. Trimming shortened V by 6 bases and J by 7 bases, and 16 bases separated the two germline ends. DNA for the CDR3: TGTGCCAGCAGGCCTCGCATCCAGGGGAATGAGCAGTTCTTC. It specifies CASRPRIQGNEQFF.

The chain's CDR3 is CASSRPGTGVETQYF. The CDR3, as DNA: TGTGCCAGCAGCCGCCCCGGGACAGGGGTAGAGACCCAGTACTTC. The chain carries TRBV5-4 and TRBJ2-5, with 10 nucleotides matching TRBD1. J was trimmed by 4 bases and V by 4 bases; bases with no gene match: 7. The CDR3 runs to 15 residues. CDR1 is SGHNT and CDR2 is YYREEE in the germline V gene (reference sequence).

V usage is TRBV7-2 and J usage is TRBJ2-7; 9 bases are a match to TRBD1. The CDR3 runs 16 residues. With 0 bases clipped from V and 7 bases from J, the junction kept 10 bases outside the gene matches. CDR1 is SGHTA, CDR2 FQGNSA, per germline. The chain's CDR3 is CASSLARTGGAREQYF. In DNA form, the CDR3 reads TGTGCCAGCAGCTTAGCGCGAACAGGGGGCGCAAGGGAGCAGTACTTC.

The chain couples TRBV11-1 to TRBJ2-7; a possible D gene is TRBD2 (6 bases). The V gene's germline CDR1 is SGHAT and CDR2 FQDESV (reference sequence). V shed 5 bases and J shed 4 bases, with 12 bases lying between them. The CDR3 runs to 13 residues. CDR3 nucleotide sequence: TGTGCCAGCAGCCCCGGAGGGTATTACGAGCAGTACTTC. This encodes CASSPGGYYEQYF.

The rearrangement links TRBV28 to TRBJ1-1, with TRBD1 as a possible D gene (5 bases). CDR3 length equals 14 residues. V lost 5 bases and J lost 1, with 11 bases in between. Germline loops: CDR1 MDHEN, CDR2 SYDVKM. This CDR3 is CASSTGGGNTEAFF. The DNA of the CDR3 is TGTGCCAGCAGTACGGGGGGAGGGAACACTGAAGCTTTCTTT.

V is TRBV7-2 and J is TRBJ2-2; 13 positions agree with TRBD2. Trimming cost V 5 bases and J 7 bases; bases outside gene matches: 7. In germline, CDR1 is SGHTA, CDR2 FQGNSA. The CDR3 is made up of 16 amino acids. The CDR3 DNA sequence: TGTGCCAGCAGCCTGGGACTAGCGGGGCCGGGCGGGGAGCTGTTTTTT. This encodes CASSLGLAGPGGELFF.

The CDR3 DNA sequence: TGTGCCAGCAGAGGACTAGCGGGGGGCCTAGCCTCTGGGGCCAACGTCCTGACTTTC. Its translation: CASRGLAGGLASGANVLTF. The chain carries TRBV7-9 and TRBJ2-6, with TRBD2 matching over 14 bases. The germline V gene has CDR1 SEHNR and CDR2 FQNEAQ (reference sequence). This CDR3 region has 19 residues. The ends lost 6 bases at V and 0 bases at J; junction bases unmatched: 7.

This chain uses TRBV28 with TRBJ1-2, with 12 bases fitting TRBD1. J gave up 6 bases and V 6 bases, and 8 bases lay outside the gene matches. The CDR3 extends over 15 amino acids. Germline assignment: CDR1 MDHEN and CDR2 SYDVKM. The CDR3 is CASRLGTGGANGYTF. In nucleotides, the CDR3 is TGTGCCAGCAGGCTGGGGACAGGGGGCGCAAATGGCTACACCTTC.

This clone was observed a single time. V is TRBV30 and J is TRBJ1-2; tentative D call: TRBD1 (6 bases). V lost 1 base, J lost 1 base, and 10 bases lay in between. CDR1 is GTSNPN, CDR2 SVGIG, per germline (reference sequence). CDR3 length equals 14 residues. CDR3 residues: CAWSGTENNYGYTF. CDR3 nucleotides: TGTGCCTGGAGTGGGACAGAGAATAACTATGGCTACACCTTC.

DNA of the CDR3: TGCAGTGCTAGTACAGGAGGAAACACCATATATTTT. Protein product: CSASTGGNTIYF. The chain is built from TRBV20-1 and TRBJ1-3; the D gene is possibly TRBD1 (5 bases). This CDR3 has 12 residues. Germline-derived CDR1 and CDR2 are DFQATT and SNEGSKA (reference sequence). Trimming shortened V by 3 bases and J by 4 bases, and 7 bases separated the two germline ends.